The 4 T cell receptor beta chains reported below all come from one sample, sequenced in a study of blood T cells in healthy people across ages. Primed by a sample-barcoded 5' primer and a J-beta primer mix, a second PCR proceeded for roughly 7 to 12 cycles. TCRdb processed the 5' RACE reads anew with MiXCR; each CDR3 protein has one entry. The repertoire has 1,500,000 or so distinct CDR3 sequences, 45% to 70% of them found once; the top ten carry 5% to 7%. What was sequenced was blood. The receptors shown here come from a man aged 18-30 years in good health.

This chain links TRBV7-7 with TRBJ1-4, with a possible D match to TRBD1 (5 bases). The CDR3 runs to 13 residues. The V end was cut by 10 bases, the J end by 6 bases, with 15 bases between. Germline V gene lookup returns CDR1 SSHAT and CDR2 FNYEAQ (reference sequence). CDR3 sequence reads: CAIREGADEKLFF. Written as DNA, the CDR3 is TGTGCCATTCGCGAAGGGGCCGATGAAAAACTGTTTTTT.

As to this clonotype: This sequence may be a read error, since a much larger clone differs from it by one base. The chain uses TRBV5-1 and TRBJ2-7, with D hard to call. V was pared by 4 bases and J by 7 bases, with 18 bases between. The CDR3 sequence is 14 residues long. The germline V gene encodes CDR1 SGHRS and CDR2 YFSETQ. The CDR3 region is CASSRSTTYNEQYF. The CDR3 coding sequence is TGCGCCAGCAGCCGTTCTACTACGTACAATGAGCAGTACTTC. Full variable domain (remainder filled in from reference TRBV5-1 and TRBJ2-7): KAGVTQTPRYLIKTRGQQVTLSCSPISGHRSVSWYQQTPGQGLQFLFEYFSETQRNKGNFPGRFSGRQFSNSRSEMNVSTLELGDSALYLCASSRSTTYNEQYFGPGTRLTVT.

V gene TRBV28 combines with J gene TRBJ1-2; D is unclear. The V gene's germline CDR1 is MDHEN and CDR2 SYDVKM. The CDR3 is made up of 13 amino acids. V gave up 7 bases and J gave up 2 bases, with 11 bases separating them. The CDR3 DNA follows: TGTGCCAGCAATGACGGATCAAACTATGGCTACACCTTC. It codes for CASNDGSNYGYTF.

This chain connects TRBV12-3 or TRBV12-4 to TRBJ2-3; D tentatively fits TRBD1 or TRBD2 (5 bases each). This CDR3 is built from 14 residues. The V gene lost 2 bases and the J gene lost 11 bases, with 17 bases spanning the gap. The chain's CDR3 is CASSLLGPHVGQYF. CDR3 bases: TGTGCCAGCAGTTTACTGGGACCCCACGTTGGGCAGTATTTT.